This T cell receptor beta chain was captured by sequencing in a study of T cell repertoires in cytomegalovirus infection. Overall study context: Signatures in public TCR beta sequences pointed to both CMV infection and matching HLA type. Findings and caveats of the study: Cumulative public TCR beta family frequency identified carriers of CMV plus the relevant HLA. Dominating the ex vivo response were TCR beta clonotypes that were CMV-specific and HLA-C-restricted.

TCRdb re-called the reads through MiXCR, storing one row per CDR3 protein. The sample has about 440,000 distinct CDR3 sequences; approximately 32% are singletons. There are many counts of this clonotype. Antigen specificity is unknown. Germline V CDR1 and CDR2: SEHNR, FQNEAQ (reference sequence). J gave up 5 bases and V 1 base, and 2 bases lay outside the gene matches. The CDR3 contains 14 residues. The sequence derives from a human donor in good health (CMV status not recorded). Some clones in this sample may be carry-over from other donors' samples. The chain couples TRBV7-9 to TRBJ1-5; 7 bases match TRBD1. Sequencing used PBMCs. The CDR3 nucleotides read TGTGCCAGCAGCTTAGGACAGGGCTATCAGCCCCAGCATTTT. Its translation is CASSLGQGYQPQHF.